Sequencing of this T cell receptor (beta chain) was carried out in a study of blood T cell repertoires in COVID-19. Study-wide background: Spain, Italy and the United States supplied samples that represented acute and convalescent COVID-19. Sources were T cells, B-cell-depleted T cells, or PBMCs; the material itself was cDNA or gDNA.

Methods used by the authors: Estimates of nucleated cell counts were drawn from the amplification of reference gene primers. Assay: immunoSEQ multiplex PCR; the TCRdb copy retains only in-frame clones and omits some. V and J calls and clone size follow that table, whereas D and trimming were derived from the DNA. The sample holds about 65,000 clones, roughly 92% seen once. The CDR3 is 14 residues long. V lost 3 bases, J lost 6 bases, and 10 bases lay in between. Germline loops: CDR1 KGHDR, CDR2 SFDVKD. The sequence came from a man between 65 and 85 years old with active COVID-19. The chain combines TRBV24-1 with TRBJ2-2, with TRBD1 as a possible D gene (6 bases). Sample: peripheral blood. The CDR3 nucleotides read TGTGCCACCAGTGATCCGAACAGGGCCGGGGAGCTGTTTTTT. Translating it yields CATSDPNRAGELFF.